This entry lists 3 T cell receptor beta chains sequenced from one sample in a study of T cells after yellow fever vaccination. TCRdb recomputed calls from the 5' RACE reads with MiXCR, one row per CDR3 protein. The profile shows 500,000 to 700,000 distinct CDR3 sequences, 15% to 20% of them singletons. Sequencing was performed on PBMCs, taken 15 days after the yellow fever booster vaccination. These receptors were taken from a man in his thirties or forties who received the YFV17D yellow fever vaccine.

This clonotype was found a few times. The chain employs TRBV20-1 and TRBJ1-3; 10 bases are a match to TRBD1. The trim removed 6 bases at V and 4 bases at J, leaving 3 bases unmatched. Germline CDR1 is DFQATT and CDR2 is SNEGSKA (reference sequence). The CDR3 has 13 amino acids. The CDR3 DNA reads TGCAGTGCCAGACAGGGGGCCGGAAACACCATATATTTT. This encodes CSARQGAGNTIYF.

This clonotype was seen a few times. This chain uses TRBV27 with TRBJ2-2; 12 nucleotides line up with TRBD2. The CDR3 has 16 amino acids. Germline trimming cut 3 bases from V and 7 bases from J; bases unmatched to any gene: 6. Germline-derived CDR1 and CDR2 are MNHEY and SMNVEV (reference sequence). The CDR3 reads CASSFSTSGRGGELFF. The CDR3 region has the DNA TGTGCCAGCAGTTTTTCGACTAGCGGGAGAGGCGGGGAGCTGTTTTTT.

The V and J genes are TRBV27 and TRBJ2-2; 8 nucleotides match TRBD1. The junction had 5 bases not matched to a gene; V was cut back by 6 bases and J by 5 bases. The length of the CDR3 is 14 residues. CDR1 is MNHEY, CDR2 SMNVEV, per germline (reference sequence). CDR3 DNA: TGTGCCAGCAGGAGTCAGGGGGCGACCGGGGAGCTGTTTTTT. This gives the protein CASRSQGATGELFF.